The 21 T cell receptor beta chains reported below all come from one sample, sequenced in a study of T-cell reconstitution after alpha-beta-depleted transplantation in children. This sample's TCRbeta library carried unique molecular identifier barcodes. Via MiXCR, TCRdb re-called the PCR reads, giving one row per CDR3 protein. The repertoire consists of some 200,000 distinct CDR3 sequences, with 9.7% occurring once and the leading ten covering approximately 5.4%. Sequenced material: PBMCs from the stem cell graft donor, taken from the stem cell graft. These receptors all come from a human donor who donated a stem cell graft to a child with SCID.

The table lists this clonotype with many counts. The gene calls are TRBV27 and TRBJ1-3; D is unresolved. Deletions cut 4 bases from V and 0 bases from J, with 10 bases between. In germline, CDR1 is MNHEY, CDR2 SMNVEV (reference sequence). The CDR3 loop spans 15 amino acids. CDR3 coding DNA: TGTGCCAGCAGTTCGGACGGGAGCTCTGGAAACACCATATATTTT. It yields the protein CASSSDGSSGNTIYF.

This clonotype was recorded many times. CDR3 in amino acids: CASSQEGGFGNQPQHF. The CDR3 bases are TGTGCCAGCAGCCAAGAGGGAGGGTTCGGCAATCAGCCCCAGCATTTT. The chain has TRBV4-2 and TRBJ1-5; unclear D gene. The V gene's germline CDR1 is LGHNA and CDR2 YNFKEQ. Trimming removed 0 bases from V and 2 bases from J, with 11 bases in between. The CDR3 covers 16 residues.

This clonotype was detected many times. This chain connects TRBV12-3 or TRBV12-4 to TRBJ1-2; D gene unclear. Trimming took 4 bases from V and 3 from J, leaving 9 bases between them. The CDR3 has 13 amino acids. CDR3 loop: CASSWITDYGYTF. As DNA, the CDR3 is TGTGCCAGCAGTTGGATTACAGACTATGGCTACACCTTC.

The chain is built from TRBV12-3 or TRBV12-4 and TRBJ1-4; D call uncertain. V lost 5 bases and J lost 5, with 12 bases in between. The CDR3 loop spans 14 amino acids. CDR3 loop: CASSRRTWNEKLFF. The CDR3, as DNA: TGTGCCAGCAGTCGACGGACGTGGAATGAAAAACTGTTTTTT.

This clonotype occurred many times. The DNA for the CDR3 is TGTGCCAGCAGCTTAACTCGGGGGGATTACAATGAGCAGTTCTTC. The encoded protein is CASSLTRGDYNEQFF. The V and J genes are TRBV7-2 and TRBJ2-1; 7 bases fit TRBD2. The trim removed 2 bases at V and 4 bases at J, leaving 5 bases unmatched. Germline loops: CDR1 SGHTA, CDR2 FQGNSA. The CDR3 covers 15 residues.

This clonotype was recorded many times. The V and J genes are TRBV18 and TRBJ2-5; D not certain. Germline V gives CDR1 KGHSH, CDR2 LQKENI. V was pared by 6 bases and J by 3 bases, with 2 bases between. This CDR3 comprises 10 residues. The CDR3 region has the DNA TGTGCCAGCTCGGAAGAGACCCAGTACTTC. Amino acid sequence: CASSEETQYF.

This clonotype was seen at least ten times. The V and J genes are TRBV18 and TRBJ2-1; 9 bases agree with TRBD1. The CDR3 loop spans 16 amino acids. V lost 3 bases, J lost 1 base, and 4 bases stayed unmatched. Germline lookup yields CDR1 KGHSH and CDR2 LQKENI. CDR3 protein: CASSPGTGPSYNEQFF. The CDR3 DNA reads TGTGCCAGCTCACCCGGGACAGGGCCGTCCTACAATGAGCAGTTCTTC.

Ten or more counts support this clonotype. This chain joins TRBV29-1 and TRBJ2-1; D possibly corresponds to TRBD2 (5 bases). CDR1 and CDR2 (germline): SQVTM, ANQGSEA. The CDR3 covers 13 residues. With 0 bases removed from V and 9 bases from J, the gap between germline ends came to 12 bases. In DNA form, the CDR3 reads TGCAGCGTTGAAGAGGCTGCGGGCAGTGAGCAGTTCTTC. Translating gives CSVEEAAGSEQFF.

This clonotype has a handful of counts. This sequence joins TRBV5-1 and TRBJ2-1; D is unresolved. From germline, CDR1 is SGHRS and CDR2 YFSETQ. The CDR3 sequence is 15 residues long. The V end was cut by 5 bases, the J end by 0 bases, with 12 bases between. CDR3 nucleotides: TGCGCCAGCAGTGCCACTTCGCTCTCCTACAATGAGCAGTTCTTC. Translating it yields CASSATSLSYNEQFF.

This clonotype has at least ten counts. The chain recombines TRBV20-1 with TRBJ1-5, with D possibly TRBD1 on 5 matching bases. Trimming removed 4 bases from V and 2 bases from J, with 15 bases in between. The length of the CDR3 is 15 residues. Germline loops: CDR1 DFQATT, CDR2 SNEGSKA (reference sequence). The CDR3 reads CSANDPGTGNQPQHF. The CDR3 DNA is TGCAGTGCTAACGACCCAGGGACTGGCAATCAGCCCCAGCATTTT.

Concerning this clonotype itself: One junction end does not reproduce the germline sequence, and a read error may be involved. In DNA form, the CDR3 reads TGCTGTGCTAGAGATCTCGGGGACTTCCCTTACACAGATACGCAGTATTTT. Its translation: CCARDLGDFPYTDTQYF. V usage is TRBV20-1 and J usage is TRBJ2-3, with TRBD2 as a possible D gene (6 bases). Germline V gene sequence: CDR1 DFQATT, CDR2 SNEGSKA (reference sequence). The CDR3 is 17 amino acids.

This clonotype has a handful of counts. The V and J genes are TRBV28 and TRBJ1-1; D possibly corresponds to TRBD1 (6 bases). The CDR3 sequence is 16 residues long. Germline CDR1 reads MDHEN; CDR2 reads SYDVKM. V was shortened by 4 bases and J by 7 bases, with 22 bases between the two germline ends. The CDR3 nucleotides are TGTGCCAGCAGTTCTACCTTGGAGGGGGAGCGTTTTGAAGCTTTCTTT. Its protein is CASSSTLEGERFEAFF.

The chain recombines TRBV20-1 with TRBJ1-5; D is undetermined. Trimming pared 2 bases from V and 5 bases from J, leaving 10 bases between. In germline, CDR1 is DFQATT, CDR2 SNEGSKA (reference sequence). The CDR3 consists of 13 residues. The CDR3 reads CSARRGPDQPQHF. The CDR3, as DNA: TGCAGTGCTAGAAGAGGGCCCGATCAGCCCCAGCATTTT.

CDR3 amino acids: CASSLFTGANEKLFF. In DNA form, the CDR3 reads TGCGCCAGCAGCTTATTCACAGGGGCTAATGAAAAACTGTTTTTT. The gene calls are TRBV5-1 and TRBJ1-4; 7 nucleotides align to TRBD1. V was pared by 2 bases and J by 3 bases, with 4 bases of the junction left unmatched. The CDR3 has 15 amino acids. Germline loops: CDR1 SGHRS, CDR2 YFSETQ.

This clonotype has a count of ten or more. The chain couples TRBV7-8 to TRBJ1-6; 7 bases align to TRBD1. The germline V gene has CDR1 SGHVS and CDR2 FQNEAQ. V shed 5 bases, J shed 7 bases, and the junction held 8 bases outside the gene matches. CDR3 length: 15 residues. In nucleotides, the CDR3 is TGTGCCAGCAGCACACGACAGGGAGGGAATTCACCCCTCCACTTT. It is translated as CASSTRQGGNSPLHF. The complete variable domain, with remaining parts taken from reference TRBV7-8 and TRBJ1-6, reads GAGVSQSPRYKVAKRGQDVALRCDPISGHVSLFWYQQALGQGPEFLTYFQNEAQLDKSGLPSDRFFAERPEGSVSTLKIQRTQQEDSAVYLCASSTRQGGNSPLHFGNGTRLTVT.

This clonotype came up many times. The chain carries TRBV20-1 and TRBJ1-1; 9 bases map to TRBD1. Germline V gene lookup returns CDR1 DFQATT and CDR2 SNEGSKA (reference sequence). V lost 6 bases, J lost 1 base, and 6 bases stayed unmatched. CDR3 length: 14 residues. CDR3 loop: CSASNRGRNTEAFF. The CDR3 nucleotides are TGCAGTGCCAGCAACAGGGGGCGGAACACTGAAGCTTTCTTT.

The CDR3 loop is CSVEVANYGYTF. The CDR3 DNA reads TGCAGCGTCGAGGTAGCTAACTATGGCTACACCTTC. The rearrangement links TRBV29-1 to TRBJ1-2, with D uncertain. Trimming removed 6 bases at V and 0 bases at J, with 8 bases between. There are 12 residues in the CDR3. CDR1 and CDR2 from the germline V gene are SQVTM and ANQGSEA.

This clonotype has at least ten counts. The rearrangement joins TRBV2 to TRBJ2-2; D is tentatively TRBD1 or TRBD2 (6 bases each). The CDR3 consists of 16 residues. Germline-derived CDR1 and CDR2 are SNHLY and FYNNEI. V shed 10 bases and J shed 2 bases, with 20 bases lying between them. The CDR3 loop is CATASRGDTNTGELFF. The CDR3 region has the DNA TGTGCCACCGCCTCGAGGGGGGACACAAACACCGGGGAGCTGTTTTTT. Drawing the rest from reference TRBV2 and TRBJ2-2, the complete variable domain is EPEVTQTPSHQVTQMGQEVILRCVPISNHLYFYWYRQILGQKVEFLVSFYNNEISEKSEIFDDQFSVERPDGSNFTLKIRSTKLEDSAMYFCATASRGDTNTGELFFGEGSRLTVL.

Concerning this clonotype itself: A clone one base away is much larger, so this may be a read error. The rearrangement joins TRBV14 to TRBJ1-5; weak D call: TRBD1 (6 bases). Germline V gives CDR1 SGHDN, CDR2 FVKESK. V was clipped by 1 base and J by 10 bases, with 11 bases between them. This CDR3 has 13 residues. The CDR3 coding sequence is TGTGCCAGCAGCCAAGTACAGGGTCACCCCCAGCATTTT. Its protein product is CASSQVQGHPQHF. The full variable domain, with the rest looked up from reference TRBV14 and TRBJ1-5, is EAGVTQFPSHSVIEKGQTVTLRCDPISGHDNLYWYRRVMGKEIKFLLHFVKESKQDESGMPNNRFLAERTGGTYSTLKVQPAELEDSGVYFCASSQVQGHPQHFGDGTRLSIL.

This clonotype was counted ten times or more. The genes are TRBV9 and TRBJ1-2, with TRBD1 matching 9 bases. V was pared by 7 bases and J by 13 bases, with 11 bases of the junction left unmatched. Germline V gene data show CDR1 as SGDLS and CDR2 as YYNGEE. The CDR3 sequence is 12 residues long. The CDR3 reads CASGETGGVCTF. The CDR3 DNA is TGTGCCAGCGGGGAAACAGGGGGCGTTTGCACCTTC.

This clonotype has ten or more counts. The genes are TRBV6-5 and TRBJ1-2; perhaps TRBD1 as D (5 bases). V lost 2 bases and J 7 bases, leaving 20 bases between the germline ends. The CDR3 covers 16 residues. Germline V lookup: CDR1 MNHEY, CDR2 SVGAGI. Here the CDR3 DNA reads TGTGCCAGCAGTTACGGTCCCGGGACGGTAGGACCTGGCTACACCTTC. Its protein is CASSYGPGTVGPGYTF.